This entry lists 9 T cell receptor beta chains sequenced from one sample in a study of cytomegalovirus exposure and HLA in healthy donors. Using immunoSEQ multiplex PCR, the repertoire was profiled, and TCRdb retains in-frame clones only, with some absent. The top ten clones hold about a tenth of a sample with approximately 170,000 clones, around 82% of them seen once. The sequenced material came from PBMCs. The source is a man aged 25 to 40 in good health and CMV-seropositive.

The chain couples TRBV7-8 to TRBJ1-4; TRBD1 aligns across 8 bases. CDR3 length equals 13 residues. J was trimmed by 11 bases and V by 7 bases; bases with no gene match: 9. Per the germline V gene, CDR1 is SGHVS and CDR2 is FQNEAQ. DNA of the CDR3: TGTGCCAGCACGGGACAGGAGATAGGGAAACTGTTTTTT. Translated: CASTGQEIGKLFF.

This clone was observed a few times. This chain joins TRBV28 and TRBJ2-1; 7 bases fit TRBD2. After removal of 5 bases from V and 7 bases from J, the junction contained 14 bases not matched to a gene. Germline lookup yields CDR1 MDHEN and CDR2 SYDVKM. This CDR3 has 16 residues. The CDR3 DNA reads as TGTGCCAGCAGTCCCCCTCCGGGAGGTAGGAAGAATGAGCAGTTCTTC. Residues: CASSPPPGGRKNEQFF.

The gene calls are TRBV19 and TRBJ2-7; 8 bases map to TRBD1. The CDR3 loop spans 13 amino acids. Per germline, CDR1 LNHDA and CDR2 SQIVND (reference sequence). Unmatched junction bases numbered 5, after V lost 6 bases and J lost 4 bases. CDR3 amino acids: CASRRQGQYEQYF. In DNA, the CDR3 is TGTGCCAGTAGGAGACAGGGGCAGTACGAGCAGTACTTC.

The chain has TRBV6-6 and TRBJ1-2; D call uncertain. This CDR3 is 12 amino acids long. The V and J ends lost 6 bases and 7 bases respectively, with 12 bases between them. Per the germline V gene, CDR1 is MNHNY and CDR2 is SVGAGI (reference sequence). Here the CDR3 DNA reads TGTGCCAGCAGGTTAGAGGGTAGTGGCTACACCTTC. As protein: CASRLEGSGYTF.

This clone was found a few times. The chain couples TRBV27 to TRBJ1-5; 8 bases agree with TRBD1. The length of the CDR3 is 16 residues. CDR1 MNHEY and CDR2 SMNVEV come from the germline V gene (reference sequence). Germline trimming cut 5 bases from V and 1 base from J; bases unmatched to any gene: 7. CDR3 residues: CASSRTGMGSNQPQHF. Written as DNA, the CDR3 is TGTGCCAGCAGTCGGACAGGGATGGGAAGCAATCAGCCCCAGCATTTT.

V usage is TRBV18 and J usage is TRBJ1-4; D not certain. CDR1 and CDR2 (germline): KGHSH, LQKENI. Trimming stripped 6 bases from V and 8 bases from J, with 7 bases between. The CDR3 spans 11 residues. The CDR3 nucleotides read TGTGCCAGCTCCGTTCGGGAAAAACTGTTTTTT. Translating gives CASSVREKLFF.

J is TRBJ2-7 and V is TRBV6-1; TRBD2 aligns across 7 bases. CDR1 and CDR2 (germline): MNHNS, SASEGT. J was trimmed by 3 bases and V by 8 bases; bases with no gene match: 4. This CDR3 has 12 amino acids. DNA of the CDR3: TGTGCCAGCCGGACTAGTGACTACGAGCAGTACTTC. Protein: CASRTSDYEQYF.

The gene calls are TRBV6-6 and TRBJ2-6; possible D gene TRBD2, 6 bases. The V and J ends lost 6 bases and 0 bases respectively, with 12 bases between them. CDR1 is MNHNY, CDR2 SVGAGI, per germline (reference sequence). CDR3 length equals 16 residues. In DNA, the CDR3 is TGTGCCAGCAGCTCCACCGGGGGCTCTGGGGCCAACGTCCTGACTTTC. Translated, it gives CASSSTGGSGANVLTF.

This chain joins TRBV15 and TRBJ2-1; D is uncertain. Germline CDR1 and CDR2: LNHNV and YYDKDF (reference sequence). Trimming left V 2 bases short and J 4 bases short, with 6 bases between. The CDR3 has 13 residues. The DNA for the CDR3 is TGTGCCACCAGCAGATTGACTTACAATGAGCAGTTCTTC. Translating gives CATSRLTYNEQFF.